Listed here are 30 T cell receptor beta chains from one sample, sequenced in a study of CD8+CD57+ T cells in acquired aplastic anemia. Using genomic DNA as the template, TCR beta VDJ and CDR3 profiling was carried out. TCRdb analysed the reads with MiXCR anew, one entry per CDR3 protein. Here the sample spans about 190,000 distinct CDR3 sequences, nearly 50% being singletons. The authors sequenced patients whose flow cytometry had shown CD8+CD57+ cell expansion. Source material: sorted CD4+, CD8+, or CD8+CD57+ T cells (not recorded which) from PBMCs. The source is a human donor with aplastic anemia.

The chain employs TRBV11-1 and TRBJ1-2, with D uncertain. There are 18 residues in the CDR3. Germline assignment: CDR1 SGHAT and CDR2 FQDESV (reference sequence). V was clipped by 5 bases and J by 8 bases, with 30 bases between them. The chain's CDR3 is CASSPRWDRAFLGKGYTF. In DNA form, the CDR3 reads TGTGCCAGCAGCCCGCGCTGGGATAGGGCCTTTTTGGGGAAGGGCTACACCTTC.

The chain links TRBV11-2 to TRBJ1-2; D is undetermined. The CDR3 contains 15 residues. V lost 0 bases and J 4 bases, leaving 12 bases between the germline ends. Germline loops: CDR1 SGHAT, CDR2 FQNNGV. This CDR3 reads CASSLDAAGLYGYTF. The CDR3 DNA sequence: TGTGCCAGCAGCTTAGATGCGGCAGGTCTCTATGGCTACACCTTC. Full variable domain (remainder filled in from reference TRBV11-2 and TRBJ1-2): EAGVAQSPRYKIIEKRQSVAFWCNPISGHATLYWYQQILGQGPKLLIQFQNNGVVDDSQLPKDRFSAERLKGVDSTLKIQPAKLEDSAVYLCASSLDAAGLYGYTFGSGTRLTVV.

CDR3 nucleotides: TGTGCCAGCAGTTCAAGATTTCTAGTGAACACTGAAGCTTTCTTT. It specifies CASSSRFLVNTEAFF. The J gene is TRBJ1-1, the V gene TRBV27, with no clear D. Germline V CDR1 and CDR2: MNHEY, SMNVEV (reference sequence). The V end lost 4 bases, the J end lost 0 bases, and 12 bases lay between the germline ends. The CDR3 is made up of 15 amino acids.

The rearrangement uses TRBV7-8 and TRBJ1-6; 8 nucleotides match TRBD1. Germline CDR1 SGHVS, CDR2 FQNEAQ. The CDR3 has 17 residues. Trimming cost V 4 bases and J 10 bases; bases outside gene matches: 15. The CDR3 protein is CASSSRGGQGARSPLHF. DNA of the CDR3: TGTGCCAGCAGCTCCCGGGGGGGGCAGGGGGCGCGGTCACCCCTCCACTTT.

This chain links TRBV10-3 with TRBJ1-1; no definite D call. Germline V CDR1 and CDR2: ENHRY, SYGVKD. V gave up 9 bases and J gave up 1 base, with 12 bases separating them. The CDR3 length is 13 residues. The CDR3, as DNA: TGTGCCATTGGACTGGATGGGAACACTGAAGCTTTCTTT. Residues: CAIGLDGNTEAFF.

This clonotype was seen a few times. The chain recombines TRBV4-2 with TRBJ2-1, with D uncertain. Trimming left V 4 bases short and J 0 bases short, with 13 bases between. Per germline, CDR1 LGHNA and CDR2 YNFKEQ. CDR3 length: 16 amino acids. CDR3 DNA: TGTGCCAGCAGCCTTTTTGGCGTTAGCTCCTACAATGAGCAGTTCTTC. Amino acid sequence: CASSLFGVSSYNEQFF.

V and J are TRBV29-1 and TRBJ2-5; D might be TRBD2 (5 bases). CDR3 length: 12 residues. Germline lookup yields CDR1 SQVTM and CDR2 ANQGSEA. V shed 3 bases and J shed 4 bases, with 9 bases lying between them. CDR3 sequence: CSVERGLETQYF. DNA of the CDR3: TGCAGCGTTGAGAGAGGGCTAGAGACCCAGTACTTC.

This clonotype was detected ten times or more. The chain has TRBV2 and TRBJ2-7, with D perhaps matching TRBD2 (5 bases). This CDR3 has 11 residues. Germline V lookup: CDR1 SNHLY, CDR2 FYNNEI. V gave up 8 bases and J gave up 7 bases, with 12 bases separating them. CDR3 sequence reads: CASLLGWEQYF. DNA of the CDR3: TGTGCCAGCCTACTAGGGTGGGAGCAGTACTTC.

The rearrangement uses TRBV6-5 and TRBJ1-2, with 7 bases that match TRBD1. V was pared by 4 bases and J by 6 bases, with 11 bases of the junction left unmatched. This CDR3 has 15 amino acids. The germline CDR1 and CDR2 sequences are MNHEY and SVGAGI. CDR3 protein: CASSFLTGFRDGYTF. DNA for the CDR3: TGTGCCAGCAGTTTCCTGACAGGGTTTAGGGATGGCTACACCTTC.

The chain joins TRBV25-1 to TRBJ1-2; D unresolved. CDR1 is MGHDK, CDR2 SYGVNS, per germline. The CDR3 runs to 17 residues. Deletions cut 3 bases from V and 7 bases from J, with 24 bases between. Here the CDR3 DNA reads TGTGCCAGCAGTGAGCCCATCCGCCCCAAAGGCAGAAGTGGCTACACCTTC. It specifies CASSEPIRPKGRSGYTF.

The table lists this clonotype with a few counts. The chain couples TRBV20-1 to TRBJ2-7; 8 bases agree with TRBD1. The V gene end was trimmed by 6 bases and the J gene end by 2 bases; junction bases not matched to a gene: 12. The CDR3 extends over 15 amino acids. CDR1 and CDR2 (germline): DFQATT, SNEGSKA (reference sequence). This CDR3 reads CSAPKQGAPTYEQYF. In nucleotides, the CDR3 is TGCAGTGCACCTAAGCAGGGGGCCCCTACCTACGAGCAGTACTTC.

This clonotype was picked up one time. This chain uses TRBV6-5 with TRBJ2-7, with D maybe TRBD2 (5 bases). The germline gives CDR1 MNHEY, CDR2 SVGAGI. CDR3 size: 15 residues. Trimming shortened V by 0 bases and J by 0 bases, and 9 bases separated the two germline ends. DNA of the CDR3: TGTGCCAGCAGTTACTCCCCCGGGGACTCCTACGAGCAGTACTTC. Protein product: CASSYSPGDSYEQYF.

This clonotype was recorded many times. The chain links TRBV7-9 to TRBJ1-2, with TRBD1 matching over 9 bases. This CDR3 contains 15 residues. After removal of 0 bases from V and 8 bases from J, the junction contained 7 bases not matched to a gene. The germline V gene has CDR1 SEHNR and CDR2 FQNEAQ (reference sequence). CDR3 DNA sequence: TGTGCCAGCAGCTTAGCGAGTGGGACAGGGCCCGGCTACACCTTC. The encoded protein is CASSLASGTGPGYTF.

In its sample, this clonotype was seen once. The rearrangement uses TRBV11-2 and TRBJ2-4; 10 nucleotides align to TRBD2. V lost 2 bases and J lost 6; bases outside the gene matches: 7. Germline values: CDR1 SGHAT, CDR2 FQNNGV. This CDR3 region has 16 residues. Here the CDR3 DNA reads TGTGCCAGCAGCTTAAGAGCGGGAGGGTTGGGAAACATTCAGTACTTC. Its translation: CASSLRAGGLGNIQYF.

Comments on this clonotype: The missing conserved phenylalanine or tryptophan at the end of this CDR3 makes a read error likely. The V call is TRBV20-1, the J call TRBJ2-7, with 10 bases that match TRBD2. The germline CDR1 and CDR2 sequences are DFQATT and SNEGSKA (reference sequence). J gave up 1 base and V 0 bases, and 3 bases lay outside the gene matches. The CDR3 extends over 15 amino acids. The CDR3 loop reads CSARDGTSASYEQYL. The DNA of the CDR3 is TGCAGTGCTAGAGATGGGACTAGCGCTTCCTACGAGCAGTACCTC.

This clonotype was counted at least ten times. The gene calls are TRBV14 and TRBJ2-5; D uncertain. CDR1 is SGHDN, CDR2 FVKESK, per germline. The CDR3 totals 18 residues. V lost 1 base, J lost 1 base, and 19 bases lay in between. The CDR3, as DNA: TGTGCCAGCAGCCAAGCCGGGCTCCCTGCCCGATTCCAAGAGACCCAGTACTTC. Its translation: CASSQAGLPARFQETQYF.

This clonotype was counted many times. The chain couples TRBV29-1 to TRBJ1-2, with 11 bases lining up with TRBD1. Germline CDR1 and CDR2: SQVTM and ANQGSEA. Losses at the gene ends were 6 bases for V and 4 bases for J; bases not matched to a gene: 4. This CDR3 contains 13 residues. The CDR3 here is CSVAGQGAYGYTF. CDR3 in DNA: TGCAGCGTAGCCGGACAGGGGGCCTATGGCTACACCTTC.

The table lists this clonotype with many counts. The chain joins TRBV19 to TRBJ1-1; a possible D gene is TRBD1 (6 bases). The germline V and J ends were trimmed by 10 bases and 4 bases, with 22 bases remaining between them. CDR1 is LNHDA and CDR2 is SQIVND in the germline V gene (reference sequence). The CDR3 consists of 15 residues. CDR3 in amino acids: CATSSIGGSGTEAFF. The CDR3 region has the DNA TGTGCCACCTCAAGTATTGGGGGCTCGGGCACTGAAGCTTTCTTT.

The CDR3, as DNA: TGTGCCATCGGTTCACTAGCGGGAGGGGACACCATATATTTT. As protein: CAIGSLAGGDTIYF. V gene TRBV10-3 combines with J gene TRBJ1-3, with D maybe TRBD1 (5 bases). The CDR3 runs 14 residues. Germline V lookup: CDR1 ENHRY, CDR2 SYGVKD. Trimming pared 8 bases from V and 8 bases from J, leaving 19 bases between.

CDR3 sequence (DNA): TGTGCCATCATTAACGACTATGGCTACACCTTC. Encoded protein: CAIINDYGYTF. The V call is TRBV10-3, the J call TRBJ1-2; no reliable D call. V was pared by 7 bases and J by 3 bases, with 6 bases between. The CDR3 is made up of 11 amino acids. From germline, CDR1 is ENHRY and CDR2 SYGVKD.

This clonotype was observed at least ten times. The chain carries TRBV10-3 and TRBJ1-6; 9 bases are a match to TRBD1. The CDR3 is 15 amino acids. Unmatched junction bases numbered 9, after V lost 5 bases and J lost 10 bases. CDR1 ENHRY and CDR2 SYGVKD come from the germline V gene. The DNA for the CDR3 is TGTGCCATCAGTCCAGTGGGACAGGGAAAATCACCCCTCCACTTT. As protein: CAISPVGQGKSPLHF.

This clonotype was counted at least ten times. V gene TRBV6-1 combines with J gene TRBJ2-1, with a weak D call TRBD1 (5 bases). This CDR3 is built from 12 residues. The V end was cut by 7 bases, the J end by 6 bases, with 10 bases between. Germline V gives CDR1 MNHNS, CDR2 SASEGT. Here the CDR3 reads CASTRDRNEQFF. CDR3 coding DNA: TGTGCCAGCACCAGGGATCGCAATGAGCAGTTCTTC.

The V and J genes are TRBV6-1 and TRBJ2-2, with 7 bases matching TRBD1. The trim removed 10 bases at V and 6 bases at J, leaving 11 bases unmatched. This CDR3 comprises 14 residues. CDR1 is MNHNS and CDR2 is SASEGT in the germline V gene. In DNA form, the CDR3 reads TGTGCCACTTCGACGGGACAGCACGCCGGGGAGCTGTTTTTT. It is translated as CATSTGQHAGELFF.

This clonotype was recorded only once. The chain joins TRBV19 to TRBJ2-7; a weak D match, TRBD2 (5 bases). Germline V CDR1 and CDR2: LNHDA, SQIVND (reference sequence). V was trimmed by 5 bases and J by 0 bases, leaving 11 bases between them. This CDR3 is 14 amino acids long. The CDR3: CASSPAAGSYEQYF. CDR3 coding DNA: TGTGCCAGTAGTCCGGCGGCGGGCTCCTACGAGCAGTACTTC.

This clonotype was counted once. The chain recombines TRBV6-4 with TRBJ2-2; TRBD2 agrees at 9 bases. The length of the CDR3 is 16 residues. Germline V gives CDR1 MRHNA, CDR2 SNTAGT. V was clipped by 5 bases and J by 5 bases; unmatched bases: 9. The CDR3 loop reads CASSPLAGSSTGELFF. The CDR3 DNA reads TGTGCCAGCAGTCCCCTAGCGGGGTCGAGTACCGGGGAGCTGTTTTTT.

The chain links TRBV29-1 to TRBJ2-5, with 7 bases aligning to TRBD2. The J segment lost 5 bases and the V segment lost 5 bases, leaving 14 bases of the junction unmatched. There are 15 residues in the CDR3. Germline values: CDR1 SQVTM, CDR2 ANQGSEA. This CDR3 is CSVLGRGGDVETQYF. CDR3 sequence (DNA): TGCAGCGTTCTAGGGCGGGGAGGGGATGTCGAGACCCAGTACTTC.

This chain joins TRBV25-1 and TRBJ1-3; D is ambiguous. Germline lookup yields CDR1 MGHDK and CDR2 SYGVNS. The CDR3 has 14 residues. V lost 4 bases to trimming and J lost 2 bases, with 9 bases between them. CDR3 DNA: TGTGCCAGCAGTGGAACGGGGACTGGAAACACCATATATTTT. Amino acid sequence: CASSGTGTGNTIYF.

The chain combines TRBV27 with TRBJ2-1, with a possible D match to TRBD1 (5 bases). This CDR3 has 14 amino acids. Trimming took 6 bases from V and 3 from J, leaving 12 bases between them. Germline CDR1 reads MNHEY; CDR2 reads SMNVEV (reference sequence). This CDR3 reads CASRSRQLYNEQFF. The CDR3 nucleotides read TGTGCCAGCAGGAGCCGACAGCTCTACAATGAGCAGTTCTTC.

This clonotype was observed at least ten times. The rearrangement joins TRBV6-5 to TRBJ2-5; maybe TRBD2 (6 bases). Germline V lookup: CDR1 MNHEY, CDR2 SVGAGI. Trimming took 2 bases from V and 2 from J, leaving 12 bases between them. The CDR3 extends over 15 amino acids. The CDR3 bases are TGTGCCAGCAGTTACCGCGGGACTCCACAAGAGACCCAGTACTTC. Its translation is CASSYRGTPQETQYF.

Ten or more counts support this clonotype. The V and J genes are TRBV24-1 and TRBJ2-5; possible D gene TRBD1, 6 bases. Germline V CDR1 and CDR2: KGHDR, SFDVKD. The CDR3 covers 14 residues. Trimming took off 7 bases at V and 2 bases at J, with 13 bases between the two ends. CDR3 coding DNA: TGTGCCACCAGCCCCGGACAGCTTCAAGAGACCCAGTACTTC. This codes for CATSPGQLQETQYF.